The clone carrying this TCR beta chain was detected a few times. What it binds is not known. This entry is derived from a study of T cell repertoires in cytomegalovirus infection. Study details: Researchers turned to recently identified HLA-C-restricted CMV epitopes as well as well-studied HLA-B-restricted ones. Public TCR beta signatures provided an indication of both CMV infection and a matching HLA type.

TCRdb reprocessed the reads via MiXCR and lists one record per CDR3 protein. The sample has about 890,000 distinct CDR3 sequences, roughly 30% seen once. Study conclusions and caveats: There were HLA-C-restricted CMV-specific TCR beta clonotypes dominating the ex vivo response. Cumulative public TCR beta family frequency identified carriers of CMV plus the relevant HLA.

V lost 8 bases and J 4 bases, leaving 14 bases between the germline ends. The CDR3 runs to 13 residues. Germline-derived CDR1 and CDR2 are LNHDA and SQIVND (reference sequence). This TCR was sampled from a human donor in good health (CMV status not recorded). Some clones in this sample may be carry-over from other donors' samples. V usage is TRBV19 and J usage is TRBJ1-1; TRBD1 might be the D (6 bases). The sample consisted of cultured CD8+ T cells from PBMCs, taken from culture after CMV antigen stimulation. The CDR3 sequence: CASAQGTATEAFF. CDR3 nucleotide sequence: TGTGCCAGTGCTCAGGGGACGGCCACTGAAGCTTTCTTT.